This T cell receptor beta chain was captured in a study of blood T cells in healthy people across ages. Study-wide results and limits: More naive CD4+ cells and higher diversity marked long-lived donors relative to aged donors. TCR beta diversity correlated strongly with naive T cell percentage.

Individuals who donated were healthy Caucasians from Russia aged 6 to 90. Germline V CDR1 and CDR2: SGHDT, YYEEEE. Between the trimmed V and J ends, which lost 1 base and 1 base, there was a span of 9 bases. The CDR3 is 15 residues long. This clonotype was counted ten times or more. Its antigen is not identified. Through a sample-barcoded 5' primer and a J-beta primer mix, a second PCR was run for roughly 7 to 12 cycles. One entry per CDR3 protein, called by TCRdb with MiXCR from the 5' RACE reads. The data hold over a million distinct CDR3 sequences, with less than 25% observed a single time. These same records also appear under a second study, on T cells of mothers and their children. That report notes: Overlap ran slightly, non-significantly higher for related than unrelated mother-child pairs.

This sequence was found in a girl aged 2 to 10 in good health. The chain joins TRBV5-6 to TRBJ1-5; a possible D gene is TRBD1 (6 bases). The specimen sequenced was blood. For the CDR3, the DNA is TGTGCCAGCAGCTTGTCCGGGGGCAGCAATCAGCCCCAGCATTTT. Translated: CASSLSGGSNQPQHF.